These 6 T cell receptor beta chains came from one sample sequenced in a study of blood T cell repertoires in COVID-19. TCRdb keeps only in-frame clones here, not all; method: immunoSEQ multiplex PCR. Of over 200,000 clones listed, 75% to 90% are singletons. Source material: peripheral blood. The source of these receptors is a human donor in a cohort sampled during active COVID-19.

V is TRBV25-1 and J is TRBJ1-1; 7 bases map to TRBD1. The CDR3 runs to 15 residues. Trimming at V came to 4 bases and at J to 1 base, leaving 6 bases not matched to a gene. The germline gives CDR1 MGHDK, CDR2 SYGVNS. The CDR3 nucleotides are TGTGCCAGCAGTGGCTCGGACAGGAGGAACACTGAAGCTTTCTTT. Amino acids: CASSGSDRRNTEAFF.

The chain combines TRBV18 with TRBJ2-1; D remains ambiguous. There are 14 residues in the CDR3. V lost 1 base, J lost 6 bases, and 10 bases lay in between. CDR1 KGHSH and CDR2 LQKENI come from the germline V gene. The CDR3 protein is CASSPQSSRNEQFF. CDR3 in DNA: TGTGCCAGCTCACCACAGAGTAGCCGCAATGAGCAGTTCTTC.

The chain couples TRBV5-6 to TRBJ1-1; a possible D gene is TRBD1 (6 bases). Germline assignment: CDR1 SGHDT and CDR2 YYEEEE. The CDR3 contains 14 residues. V dropped 1 base and J dropped 5 bases, with 12 bases sitting between them. DNA of the CDR3: TGTGCCAGCAGCTTGACCAGGGGATTGACTGAAGCTTTCTTT. Its translation: CASSLTRGLTEAFF.

This clone was seen once. V gene TRBV7-2 combines with J gene TRBJ2-7; 7 bases line up with TRBD2. After removal of 5 bases from V and 4 bases from J, the junction contained 17 bases not matched to a gene. The CDR3 loop spans 17 amino acids. From germline, CDR1 is SGHTA and CDR2 FQGNSA. The CDR3 DNA is TGTGCCAGCAGCCTGGGCCCCAGCGGGGTTCGGGTGTACGAGCAGTACTTC. Its translation: CASSLGPSGVRVYEQYF.

This clone was seen just once. The chain joins TRBV6-5 to TRBJ2-7; tentative D call: TRBD2 (5 bases). From germline, CDR1 is MNHEY and CDR2 SVGAGI. This CDR3 is built from 14 residues. Trimming shortened V by 6 bases and J by 2 bases, and 14 bases separated the two germline ends. The CDR3 DNA is TGTGCCAGCAGCTATGAGGGTCCTCCCTACGAGCAGTACTTC. It is translated as CASSYEGPPYEQYF.

This clone was counted only a few times. The chain is built from TRBV19 and TRBJ2-1; 9 nucleotides line up with TRBD2. Germline assignment: CDR1 LNHDA and CDR2 SQIVND (reference sequence). V shed 1 base, J shed 10 bases, and the junction held 2 bases outside the gene matches. The length of the CDR3 is 13 residues. This CDR3 is CASSIGLAGEQFF. DNA for the CDR3: TGTGCCAGTAGTATAGGGCTAGCGGGAGAGCAGTTCTTC.